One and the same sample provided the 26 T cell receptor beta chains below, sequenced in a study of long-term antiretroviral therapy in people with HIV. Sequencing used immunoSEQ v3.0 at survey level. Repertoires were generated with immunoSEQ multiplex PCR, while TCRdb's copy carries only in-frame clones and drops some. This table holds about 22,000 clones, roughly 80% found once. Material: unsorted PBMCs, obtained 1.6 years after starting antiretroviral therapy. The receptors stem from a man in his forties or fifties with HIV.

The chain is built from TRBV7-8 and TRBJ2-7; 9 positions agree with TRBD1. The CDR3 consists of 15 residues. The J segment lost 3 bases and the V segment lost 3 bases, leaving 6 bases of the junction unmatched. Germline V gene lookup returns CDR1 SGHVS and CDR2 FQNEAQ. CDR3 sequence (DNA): TGTGCCAGCAGCTTGGGGACAGGGCCCTACTACGAGCAGTACTTC. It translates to CASSLGTGPYYEQYF.

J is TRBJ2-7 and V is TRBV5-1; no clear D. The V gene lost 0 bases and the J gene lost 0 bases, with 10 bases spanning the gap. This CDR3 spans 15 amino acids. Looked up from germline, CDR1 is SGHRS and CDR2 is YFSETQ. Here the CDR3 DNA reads TGCGCCAGCAGCTTGGTACCTCATTTCTCCTACGAGCAGTACTTC. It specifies CASSLVPHFSYEQYF.

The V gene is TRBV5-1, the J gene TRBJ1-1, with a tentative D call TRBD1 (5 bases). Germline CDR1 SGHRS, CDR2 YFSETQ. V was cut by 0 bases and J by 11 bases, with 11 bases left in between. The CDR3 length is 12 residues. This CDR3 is CASSLDGTRAFF. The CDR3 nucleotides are TGCGCCAGCAGCTTGGACGGGACCCGGGCTTTCTTT.

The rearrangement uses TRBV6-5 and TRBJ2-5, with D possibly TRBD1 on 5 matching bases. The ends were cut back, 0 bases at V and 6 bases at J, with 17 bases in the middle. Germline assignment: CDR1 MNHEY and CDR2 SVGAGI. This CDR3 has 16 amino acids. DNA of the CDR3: TGTGCCAGCAGTTACTCGAATGCAGGGCCTAGGAAGACCCAGTACTTC. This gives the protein CASSYSNAGPRKTQYF.

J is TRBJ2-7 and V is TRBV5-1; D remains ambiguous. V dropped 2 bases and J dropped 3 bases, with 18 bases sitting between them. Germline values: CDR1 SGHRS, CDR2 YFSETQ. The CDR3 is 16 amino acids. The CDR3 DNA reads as TGCGCCAGCAGCTTTCTAGACCGTCCACCCAGCTACGAGCAGTACTTC. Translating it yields CASSFLDRPPSYEQYF.

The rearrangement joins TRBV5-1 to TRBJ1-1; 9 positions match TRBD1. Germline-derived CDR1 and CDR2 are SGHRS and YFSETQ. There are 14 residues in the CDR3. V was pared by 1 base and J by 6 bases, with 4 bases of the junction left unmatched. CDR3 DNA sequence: TGCGCCAGCAGCTTGACAGGGGGCGGATCTGAAGCTTTCTTT. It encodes CASSLTGGGSEAFF.

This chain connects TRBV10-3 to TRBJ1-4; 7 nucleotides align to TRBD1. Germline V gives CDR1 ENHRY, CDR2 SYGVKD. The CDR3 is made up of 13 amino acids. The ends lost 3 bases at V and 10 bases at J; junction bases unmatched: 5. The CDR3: CAISDDREGKLFF. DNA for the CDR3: TGTGCCATCAGTGATGACAGGGAGGGAAAACTGTTTTTT.

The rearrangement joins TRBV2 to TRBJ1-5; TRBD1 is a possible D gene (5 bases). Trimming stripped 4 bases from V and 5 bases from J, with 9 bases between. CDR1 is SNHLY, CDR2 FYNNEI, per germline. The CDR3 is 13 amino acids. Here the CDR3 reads CASSVRGDQPQHF. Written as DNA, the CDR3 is TGTGCCAGCAGTGTGAGGGGCGATCAGCCCCAGCATTTT.

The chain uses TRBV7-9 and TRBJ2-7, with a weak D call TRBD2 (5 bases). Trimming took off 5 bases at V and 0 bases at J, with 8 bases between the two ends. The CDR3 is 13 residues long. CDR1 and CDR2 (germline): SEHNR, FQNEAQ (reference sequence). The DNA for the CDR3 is TGTGCCAGCAGCCCCGCGGGCTCCTACGAGCAGTACTTC. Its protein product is CASSPAGSYEQYF.

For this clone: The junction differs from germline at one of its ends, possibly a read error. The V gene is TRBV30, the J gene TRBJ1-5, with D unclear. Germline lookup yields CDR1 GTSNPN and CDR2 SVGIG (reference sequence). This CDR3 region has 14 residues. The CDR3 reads CAWSVGQTNRPQHF. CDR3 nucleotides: TGTGCCTGGAGTGTAGGGCAGACCAATCGGCCCCAGCATTTT.

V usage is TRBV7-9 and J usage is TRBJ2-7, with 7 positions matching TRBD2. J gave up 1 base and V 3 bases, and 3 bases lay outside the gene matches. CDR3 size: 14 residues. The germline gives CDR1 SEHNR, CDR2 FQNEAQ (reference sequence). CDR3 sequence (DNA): TGTGCCAGCAGCTTTTCTAGCGGTTCCTACGAGCAGTACTTC. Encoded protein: CASSFSSGSYEQYF.

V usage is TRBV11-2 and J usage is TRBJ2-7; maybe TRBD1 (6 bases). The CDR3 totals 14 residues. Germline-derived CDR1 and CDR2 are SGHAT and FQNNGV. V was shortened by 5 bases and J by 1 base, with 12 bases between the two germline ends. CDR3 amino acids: CASSPPDRSYEQYF. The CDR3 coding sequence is TGTGCCAGCAGCCCCCCGGACAGATCCTACGAGCAGTACTTC.

The CDR3 DNA follows: TGTGCCTGGAGTCGCCCCGGGACAGGGACCTCCACAGATACGCAGTATTTT. Encoded protein: CAWSRPGTGTSTDTQYF. The chain links TRBV30 to TRBJ2-3; 9 nucleotides align to TRBD1. The CDR3 has 17 amino acids. Germline CDR1 reads GTSNPN; CDR2 reads SVGIG (reference sequence). V lost 2 bases to trimming and J lost 2 bases; unmatched junction nucleotides: 11.

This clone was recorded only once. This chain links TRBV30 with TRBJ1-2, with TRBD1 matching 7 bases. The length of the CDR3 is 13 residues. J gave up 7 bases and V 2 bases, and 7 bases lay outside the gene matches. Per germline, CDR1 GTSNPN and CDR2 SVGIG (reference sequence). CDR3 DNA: TGTGCCTGGAGTTTCACAGGGGATGGTGGCTACACCTTC. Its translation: CAWSFTGDGGYTF.

The CDR3 reads CASSFTPGQGTYNEQFF. The CDR3 DNA reads TGCGCCAGCAGCTTTACTCCGGGACAGGGGACCTACAATGAGCAGTTCTTC. The chain has TRBV4-1 and TRBJ2-1; TRBD1 matches 10 bases. The CDR3 length is 17 residues. Germline V gives CDR1 MGHRA, CDR2 YSYEKL. V trimming: 5 bases; J trimming: 2 bases; junction bases outside the gene matches: 9.

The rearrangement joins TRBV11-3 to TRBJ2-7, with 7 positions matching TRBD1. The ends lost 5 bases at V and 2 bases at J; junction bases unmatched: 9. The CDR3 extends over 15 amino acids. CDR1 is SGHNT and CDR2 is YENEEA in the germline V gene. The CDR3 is CASSRTGPTTYEQYF. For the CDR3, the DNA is TGTGCCAGCAGCCGGACAGGTCCCACCACCTACGAGCAGTACTTC. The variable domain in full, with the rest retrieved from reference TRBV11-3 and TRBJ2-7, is EAGVVQSPRYKIIEKKQPVAFWCNPISGHNTLYWYLQNLGQGPELLIRYENEEAVDDSQLPKDRFSAERLKGVDSTLKIQPAELGDSAVYLCASSRTGPTTYEQYFGPGTRLTVT.

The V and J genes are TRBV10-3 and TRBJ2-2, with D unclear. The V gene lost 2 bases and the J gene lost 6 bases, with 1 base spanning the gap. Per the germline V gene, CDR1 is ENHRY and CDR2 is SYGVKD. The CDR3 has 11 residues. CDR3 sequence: CAISEAGELFF. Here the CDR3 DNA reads TGTGCCATCAGTGAGGCCGGGGAGCTGTTTTTT.

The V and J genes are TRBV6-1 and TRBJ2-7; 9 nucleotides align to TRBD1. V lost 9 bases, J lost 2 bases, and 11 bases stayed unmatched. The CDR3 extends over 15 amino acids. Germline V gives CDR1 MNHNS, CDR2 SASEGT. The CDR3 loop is CASSIGTGRTYEQYF. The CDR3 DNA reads TGTGCCAGTTCCATAGGGACAGGGCGAACCTACGAGCAGTACTTC.

This CDR3 is CASSLGYPNTEAFF. DNA for the CDR3: TGTGCCAGCAGTCTCGGCTACCCCAACACTGAAGCTTTCTTT. The chain joins TRBV28 to TRBJ1-1; D is ambiguous. V was pared by 5 bases and J by 2 bases, with 12 bases between. CDR1 and CDR2 (germline): MDHEN, SYDVKM. The CDR3 has 14 residues.

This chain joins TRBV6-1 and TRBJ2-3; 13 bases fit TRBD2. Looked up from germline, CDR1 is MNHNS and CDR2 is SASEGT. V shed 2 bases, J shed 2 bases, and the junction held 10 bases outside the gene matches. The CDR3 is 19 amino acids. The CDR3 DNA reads TGTGCCAGCAGTGAATCTTATGGTGGGACTAGCGGGGACACAGATACGCAGTATTTT. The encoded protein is CASSESYGGTSGDTDTQYF.

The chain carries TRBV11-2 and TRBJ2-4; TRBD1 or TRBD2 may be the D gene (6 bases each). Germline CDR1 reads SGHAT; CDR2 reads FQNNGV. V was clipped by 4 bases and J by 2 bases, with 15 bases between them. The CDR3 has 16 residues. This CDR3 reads CASSSEGGYPKNIQYF. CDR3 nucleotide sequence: TGTGCCAGCAGCTCTGAGGGGGGTTATCCCAAAAACATTCAGTACTTC.

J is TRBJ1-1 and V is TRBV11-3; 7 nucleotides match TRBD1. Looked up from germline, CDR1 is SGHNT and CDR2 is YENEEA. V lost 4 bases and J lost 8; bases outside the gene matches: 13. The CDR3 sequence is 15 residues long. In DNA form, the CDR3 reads TGTGCCAGCAGCTACGCGGCCCCTAGCAGGGGGGAAGCTTTCTTT. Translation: CASSYAAPSRGEAFF.

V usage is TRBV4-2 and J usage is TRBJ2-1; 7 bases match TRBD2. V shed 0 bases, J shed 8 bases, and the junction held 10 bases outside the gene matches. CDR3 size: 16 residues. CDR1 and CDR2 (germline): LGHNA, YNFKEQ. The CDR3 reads CASSQDARRETHEQFF. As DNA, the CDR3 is TGTGCCAGCAGCCAAGATGCCCGGCGGGAGACCCATGAGCAGTTCTTC.

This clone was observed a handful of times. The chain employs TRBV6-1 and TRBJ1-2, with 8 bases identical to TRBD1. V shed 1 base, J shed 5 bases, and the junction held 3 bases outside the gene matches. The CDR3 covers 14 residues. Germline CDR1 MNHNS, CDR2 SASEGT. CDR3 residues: CASSEVRTGYGYTF. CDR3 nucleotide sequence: TGTGCCAGCAGTGAAGTCAGGACAGGGTATGGCTACACCTTC.

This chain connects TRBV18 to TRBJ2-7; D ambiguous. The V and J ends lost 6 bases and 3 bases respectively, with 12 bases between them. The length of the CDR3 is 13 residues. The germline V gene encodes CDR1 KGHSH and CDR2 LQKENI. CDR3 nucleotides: TGTGCCAGCTCGCTCTCGATCGGCTACGAGCAGTACTTC. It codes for CASSLSIGYEQYF. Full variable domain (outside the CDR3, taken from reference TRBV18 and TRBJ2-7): NAGVMQNPRHLVRRRGQEARLRCSPMKGHSHVYWYRQLPEEGLKFMVYLQKENIIDESGMPKERFSAEFPKEGPSILRIQQVVRGDSAAYFCASSLSIGYEQYFGPGTRLTVT.

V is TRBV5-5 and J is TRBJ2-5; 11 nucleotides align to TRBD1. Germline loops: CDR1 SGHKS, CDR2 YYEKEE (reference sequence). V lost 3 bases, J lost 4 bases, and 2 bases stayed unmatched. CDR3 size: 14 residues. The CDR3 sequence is CASSWTGGLETQYF. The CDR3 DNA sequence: TGTGCCAGCAGCTGGACAGGGGGCTTAGAGACCCAGTACTTC.